The subject of this entry is one T cell receptor beta chain. The sample comes from a study of T cells in Graves' hyperthyroidism and ophthalmopathy. RNA transcripts were the template for amplifying TCR beta CDR3 regions. RT-PCR in the first round (using the HTBI primer set) targeted the TCR CDR3. TCRdb itself ran the multiplex PCR reads through MiXCR, one entry per CDR3 protein. The data contain 300,000 to 450,000 distinct CDR3 sequences, approximately 18% of them seen just once; the ten biggest clones take up around 35%. Germline trimming cut 5 bases from V and 2 bases from J; bases unmatched to any gene: 0. The CDR3 totals 11 residues. CDR1 is GTSNPN and CDR2 is SVGIG in the germline V gene (reference sequence).

J is TRBJ2-7 and V is TRBV30; 7 bases are a match to TRBD1. Material for sequencing was blood. The TCR was taken from a woman in her 30s with Graves' hyperthyroidism that later progressed to Graves' ophthalmopathy. The DNA of the CDR3 is TGTGCCTGGGACAGGGCCTACGAGCAGTACTTC. It codes for CAWDRAYEQYF.